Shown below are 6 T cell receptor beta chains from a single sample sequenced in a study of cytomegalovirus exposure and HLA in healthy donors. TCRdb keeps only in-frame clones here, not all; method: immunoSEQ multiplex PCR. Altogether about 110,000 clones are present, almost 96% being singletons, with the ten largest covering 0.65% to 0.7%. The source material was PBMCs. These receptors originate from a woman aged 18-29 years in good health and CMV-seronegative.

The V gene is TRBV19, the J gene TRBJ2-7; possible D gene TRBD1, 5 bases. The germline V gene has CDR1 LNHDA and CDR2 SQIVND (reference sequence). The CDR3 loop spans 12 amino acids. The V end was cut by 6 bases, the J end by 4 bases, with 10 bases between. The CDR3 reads CASSNQGYEQYF. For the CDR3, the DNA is TGTGCCAGTAGCAACCAGGGTTACGAGCAGTACTTC.

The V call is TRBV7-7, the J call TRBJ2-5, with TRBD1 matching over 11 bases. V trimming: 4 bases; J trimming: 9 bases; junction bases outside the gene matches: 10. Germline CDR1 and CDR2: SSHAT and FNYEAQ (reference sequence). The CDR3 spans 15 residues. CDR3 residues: CASSSRTGGGAPQYF. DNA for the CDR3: TGTGCCAGCAGCTCTCGGACAGGGGGCGGAGCGCCCCAGTACTTC.

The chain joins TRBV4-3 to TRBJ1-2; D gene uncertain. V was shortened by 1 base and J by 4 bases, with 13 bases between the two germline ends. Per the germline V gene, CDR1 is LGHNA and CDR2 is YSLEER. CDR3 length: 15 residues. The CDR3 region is CASSQGGTEVYGYTF. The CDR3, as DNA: TGCGCCAGCAGCCAAGGCGGCACCGAGGTCTATGGCTACACCTTC.

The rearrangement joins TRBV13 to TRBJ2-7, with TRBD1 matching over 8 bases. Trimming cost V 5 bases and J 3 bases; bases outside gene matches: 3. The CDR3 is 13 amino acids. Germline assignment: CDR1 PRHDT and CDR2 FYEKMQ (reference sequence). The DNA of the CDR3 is TGTGCCAGCAGCGGCGGACAGGGCTACGAGCAGTACTTC. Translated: CASSGGQGYEQYF.

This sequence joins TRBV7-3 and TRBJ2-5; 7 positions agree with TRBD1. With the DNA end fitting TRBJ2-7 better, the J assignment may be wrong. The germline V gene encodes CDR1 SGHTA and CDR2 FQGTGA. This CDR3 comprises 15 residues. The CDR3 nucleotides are TGTGCCAGCAGCCTAGGTGGGGACAGTAGCTACGAGCAGTACTTC. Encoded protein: CASSLGGDSSYEQYF.

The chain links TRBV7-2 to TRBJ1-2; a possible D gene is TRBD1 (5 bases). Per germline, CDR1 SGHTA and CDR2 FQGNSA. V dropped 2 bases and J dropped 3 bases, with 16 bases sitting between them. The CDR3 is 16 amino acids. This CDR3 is CASSLFGNLGDYGYTF. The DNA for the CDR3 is TGTGCCAGCAGCTTATTCGGAAACCTAGGGGACTATGGCTACACCTTC.